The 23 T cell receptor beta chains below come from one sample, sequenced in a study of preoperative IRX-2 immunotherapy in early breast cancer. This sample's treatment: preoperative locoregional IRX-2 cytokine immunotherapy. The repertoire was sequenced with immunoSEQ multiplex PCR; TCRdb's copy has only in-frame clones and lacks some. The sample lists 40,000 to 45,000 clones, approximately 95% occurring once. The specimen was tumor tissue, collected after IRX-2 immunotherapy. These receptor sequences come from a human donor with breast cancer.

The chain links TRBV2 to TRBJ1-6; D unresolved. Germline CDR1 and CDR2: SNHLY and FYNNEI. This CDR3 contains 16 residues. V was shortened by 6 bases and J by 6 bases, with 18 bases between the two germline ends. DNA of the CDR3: TGTGCCAGCAGATTCTTGTCGCCAAATTCTAATTCACCCCTCCACTTT. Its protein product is CASRFLSPNSNSPLHF.

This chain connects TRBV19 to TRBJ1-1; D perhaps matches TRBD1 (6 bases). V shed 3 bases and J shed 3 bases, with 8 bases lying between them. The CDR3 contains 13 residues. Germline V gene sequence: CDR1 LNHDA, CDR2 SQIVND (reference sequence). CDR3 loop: CASSMRGDTEAFF. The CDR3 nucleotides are TGTGCCAGTAGTATGAGGGGGGACACTGAAGCTTTCTTT.

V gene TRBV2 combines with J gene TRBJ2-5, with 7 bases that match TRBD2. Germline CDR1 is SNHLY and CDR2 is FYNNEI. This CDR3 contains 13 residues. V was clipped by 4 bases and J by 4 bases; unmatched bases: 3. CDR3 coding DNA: TGTGCCAGCAGTGGACTAGCAGGAGAGACCCAGTACTTC. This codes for CASSGLAGETQYF.

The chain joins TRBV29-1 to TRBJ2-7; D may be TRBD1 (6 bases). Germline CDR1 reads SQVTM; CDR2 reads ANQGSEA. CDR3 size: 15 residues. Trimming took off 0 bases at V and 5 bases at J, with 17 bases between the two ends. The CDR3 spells CSVEDPRGTPHEQYF. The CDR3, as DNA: TGCAGCGTTGAAGATCCAAGGGGGACCCCCCACGAGCAGTACTTC.

The CDR3 protein is CASRSGTGPDEQYF. Here the CDR3 DNA reads TGCGCCAGCAGATCCGGGACAGGGCCCGACGAGCAGTACTTC. This rearrangement joins TRBV5-1 to TRBJ2-7; 9 bases align to TRBD1. The CDR3 covers 14 residues. V gave up 5 bases and J gave up 5 bases; unmatched junction bases: 8. Germline CDR1 is SGHRS and CDR2 is YFSETQ.

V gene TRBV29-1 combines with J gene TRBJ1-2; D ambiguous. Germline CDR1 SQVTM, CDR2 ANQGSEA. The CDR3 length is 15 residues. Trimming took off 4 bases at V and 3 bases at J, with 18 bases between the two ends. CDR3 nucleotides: TGCAGCGTTGGAGGTTATGGGCGTCGGGACTATGGCTACACCTTC. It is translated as CSVGGYGRRDYGYTF.

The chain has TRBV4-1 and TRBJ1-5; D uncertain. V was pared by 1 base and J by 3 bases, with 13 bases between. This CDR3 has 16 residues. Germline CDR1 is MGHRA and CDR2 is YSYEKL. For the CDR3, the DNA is TGCGCCAGCAGCCAAGCCCCCAGCGGGCACAATCAGCCCCAGCATTTT. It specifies CASSQAPSGHNQPQHF.

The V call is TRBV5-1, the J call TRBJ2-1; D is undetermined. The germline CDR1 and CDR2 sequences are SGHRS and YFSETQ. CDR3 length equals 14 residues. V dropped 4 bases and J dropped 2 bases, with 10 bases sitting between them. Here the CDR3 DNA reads TGCGCCAGCAGCGCCGAAGGGCCCTACAATGAGCAGTTCTTC. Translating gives CASSAEGPYNEQFF.

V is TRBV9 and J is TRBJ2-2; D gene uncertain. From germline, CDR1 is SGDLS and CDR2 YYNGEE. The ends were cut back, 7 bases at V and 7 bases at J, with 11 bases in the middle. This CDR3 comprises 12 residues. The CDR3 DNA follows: TGTGCCAGCTCCCGAGGTCACGGGGAGCTGTTTTTT. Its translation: CASSRGHGELFF.

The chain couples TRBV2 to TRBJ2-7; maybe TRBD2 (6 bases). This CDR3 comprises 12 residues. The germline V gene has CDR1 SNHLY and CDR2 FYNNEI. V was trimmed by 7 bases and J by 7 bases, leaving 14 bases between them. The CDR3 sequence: CASKDRGGEQYF. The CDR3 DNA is TGTGCCAGCAAGGACCGCGGAGGGGAGCAGTACTTC.

CDR3 nucleotide sequence: TGTGCCAGCCAATCTCAGGGACAGAACAATGAGCAGTTCTTC. Amino acids: CASQSQGQNNEQFF. V is TRBV19 and J is TRBJ2-1; TRBD1 matches 7 bases. The CDR3 loop spans 14 amino acids. Trimming removed 9 bases from V and 5 bases from J; junction bases left unmatched: 10. Germline assignment: CDR1 LNHDA and CDR2 SQIVND (reference sequence).

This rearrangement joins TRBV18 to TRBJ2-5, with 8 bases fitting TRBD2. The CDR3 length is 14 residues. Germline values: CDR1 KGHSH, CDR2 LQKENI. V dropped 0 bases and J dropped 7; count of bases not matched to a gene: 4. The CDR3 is CASSPPGSGVTQYF. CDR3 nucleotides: TGTGCCAGCTCACCACCGGGTAGCGGGGTGACCCAGTACTTC.

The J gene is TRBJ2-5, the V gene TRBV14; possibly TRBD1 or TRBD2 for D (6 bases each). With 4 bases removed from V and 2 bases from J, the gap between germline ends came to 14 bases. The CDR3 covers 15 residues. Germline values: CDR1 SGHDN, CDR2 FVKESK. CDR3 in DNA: TGTGCCAGCAGCCCGAGGGGGGCGAGACAAGAGACCCAGTACTTC. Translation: CASSPRGARQETQYF. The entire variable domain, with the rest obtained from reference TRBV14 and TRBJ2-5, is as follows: EAGVTQFPSHSVIEKGQTVTLRCDPISGHDNLYWYRRVMGKEIKFLLHFVKESKQDESGMPNNRFLAERTGGTYSTLKVQPAELEDSGVYFCASSPRGARQETQYFGPGTRLLVL.

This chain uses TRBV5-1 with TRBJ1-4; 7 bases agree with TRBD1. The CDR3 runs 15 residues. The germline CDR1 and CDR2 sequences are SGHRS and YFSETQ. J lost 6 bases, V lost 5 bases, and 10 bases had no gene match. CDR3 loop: CASRPYRGVDEKLFF. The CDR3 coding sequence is TGCGCCAGCAGACCATACAGGGGCGTCGATGAAAAACTGTTTTTT.

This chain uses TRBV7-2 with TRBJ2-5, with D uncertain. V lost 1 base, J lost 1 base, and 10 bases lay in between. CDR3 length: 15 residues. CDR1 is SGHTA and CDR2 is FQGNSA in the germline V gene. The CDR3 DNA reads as TGTGCCAGCAGCTTAGGTCATAGCCTCCAAGAGACCCAGTACTTC. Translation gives CASSLGHSLQETQYF.

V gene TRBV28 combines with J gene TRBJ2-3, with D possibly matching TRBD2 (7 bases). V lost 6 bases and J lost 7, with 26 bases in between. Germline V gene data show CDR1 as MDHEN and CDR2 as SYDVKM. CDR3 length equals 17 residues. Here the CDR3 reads CASRPLIRGALLHTQYF. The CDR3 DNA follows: TGTGCCAGCAGGCCTCTAATTCGGGGGGCACTGCTTCATACGCAGTATTTT. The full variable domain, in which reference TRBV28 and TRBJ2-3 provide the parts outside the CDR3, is DVKVTQSSRYLVKRTGEKVFLECVQDMDHENMFWYRQDPGLGLRLIYFSYDVKMKEKGDIPEGYSVSREKKERFSLILESASTNQTSMYLCASRPLIRGALLHTQYFGPGTRLTVL.

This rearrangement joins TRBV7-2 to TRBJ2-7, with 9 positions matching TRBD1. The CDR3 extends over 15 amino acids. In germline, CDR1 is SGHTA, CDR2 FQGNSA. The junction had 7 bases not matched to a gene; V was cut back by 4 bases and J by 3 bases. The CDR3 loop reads CASSSRDRASYEQYF. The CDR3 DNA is TGTGCCAGCAGCTCCCGGGACAGGGCGAGCTACGAGCAGTACTTC.

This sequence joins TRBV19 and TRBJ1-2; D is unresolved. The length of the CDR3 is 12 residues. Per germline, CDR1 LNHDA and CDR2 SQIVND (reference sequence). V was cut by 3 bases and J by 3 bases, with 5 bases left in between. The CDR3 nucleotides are TGTGCCAGTAGTATGACCTACTATGGCTACACCTTC. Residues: CASSMTYYGYTF. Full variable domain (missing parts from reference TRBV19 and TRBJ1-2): DGGITQSPKYLFRKEGQNVTLSCEQNLNHDAMYWYRQDPGQGLRLIYYSQIVNDFQKGDIAEGYSVSREKKESFPLTVTSAQKNPTAFYLCASSMTYYGYTFGSGTRLTVV.

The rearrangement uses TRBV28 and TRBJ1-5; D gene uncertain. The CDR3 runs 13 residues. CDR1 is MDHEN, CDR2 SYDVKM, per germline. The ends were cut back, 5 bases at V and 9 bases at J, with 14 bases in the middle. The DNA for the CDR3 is TGTGCCAGCAGTGACACCCCAATCATGCCCCAGCATTTT. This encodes CASSDTPIMPQHF.

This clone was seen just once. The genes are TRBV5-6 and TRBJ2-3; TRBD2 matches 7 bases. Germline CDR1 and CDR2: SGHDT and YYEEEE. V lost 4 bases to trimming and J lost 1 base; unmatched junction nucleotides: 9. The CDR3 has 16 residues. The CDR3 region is CASSRPWGRGTDTQYF. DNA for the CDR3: TGTGCCAGCAGCCGTCCTTGGGGGAGGGGCACAGATACGCAGTATTTT.

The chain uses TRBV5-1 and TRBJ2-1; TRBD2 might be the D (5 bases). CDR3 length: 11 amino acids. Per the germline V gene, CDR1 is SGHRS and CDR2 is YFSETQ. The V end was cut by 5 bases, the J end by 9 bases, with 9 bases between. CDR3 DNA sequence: TGCGCCAGCAGACAAGAGGGTGAGCAGTTCTTC. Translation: CASRQEGEQFF.

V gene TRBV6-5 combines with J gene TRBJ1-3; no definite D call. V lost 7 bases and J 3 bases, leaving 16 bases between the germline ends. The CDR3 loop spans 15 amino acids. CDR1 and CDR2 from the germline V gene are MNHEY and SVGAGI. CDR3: CASKKGNAVGNTIYF. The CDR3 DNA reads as TGTGCCAGCAAAAAGGGAAACGCCGTTGGAAACACCATATATTTT.

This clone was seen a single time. This CDR3 reads CASSIRGINYGYTF. In DNA form, the CDR3 reads TGTGCCAGTAGTATCCGGGGAATTAACTATGGCTACACCTTC. The J gene is TRBJ1-2, the V gene TRBV19; D is ambiguous. The V end lost 3 bases, the J end lost 1 base, and 9 bases lay between the germline ends. CDR1 and CDR2 from the germline V gene are LNHDA and SQIVND (reference sequence). This CDR3 contains 14 residues. Drawing the rest from reference TRBV19 and TRBJ1-2, the complete variable domain is DGGITQSPKYLFRKEGQNVTLSCEQNLNHDAMYWYRQDPGQGLRLIYYSQIVNDFQKGDIAEGYSVSREKKESFPLTVTSAQKNPTAFYLCASSIRGINYGYTFGSGTRLTVV.